This TCR beta chain came from a study of shared clonotypes between healthy human individuals. A word on this clone: The antigen remains unidentified.

Study-level results: Naive CD4 clonotypes were shared across several donors at roughly 5.3%. Clonotypes shared by all four donors outscored non-shared clonotypes in generation probability.

The repertoire was sequenced with immunoSEQ multiplex PCR; TCRdb's copy has only in-frame clones and lacks some. The table records hundreds of thousands of clones, 72% of them present only once. Trimming stripped 5 bases from V and 0 bases from J, with 14 bases between. The CDR3 has 15 amino acids. Germline V gives CDR1 KGHSH, CDR2 LQKENI. The TCR was taken from a woman between 25 and 40 years old in good health. The V and J genes are TRBV18 and TRBJ2-7, with D perhaps matching TRBD2 (6 bases). The sequencing input was memory CD4+ T cells sorted from blood. Described subset: CD45RA-negative fraction. Here the CDR3 reads CASSIDLAASYEQYF. Here the CDR3 DNA reads TGTGCCAGCTCAATAGATTTAGCGGCCTCCTACGAGCAGTACTTC.